This TCR beta chain was sequenced in a study of human T cells and chemical hapten exposure. Findings of the study overall: TCRs above 1 in 1000 frequency stayed constant with DPC sensitization.

Time point described: patch test 3, about 24 weeks after DPC sensitization. Treatment noted: therapeutic diphenylcyclopropenone sensitization with weekly scalp DPC. RNA extraction used unfractionated whole blood as the source of total RNA. Patients had alopecia, were aged 18 to 70, and were not pregnant. TCRdb reanalysed the RACE reads using MiXCR and keeps one entry per CDR3 protein. The repertoire holds more than 35,000 distinct CDR3 sequences, with 9.5% to 15% as singletons. This clonotype was seen only a few times. Its antigen is undetermined. This receptor was identified in a woman between 40 and 55 years old with alopecia areata. Some clones in this sample may be carry-over from other donors' samples. Sequencing used whole blood, obtained in connection with sensitization to the hapten diphenylcyclopropenone (DPC).

The CDR3 sequence: CATWVDHNSPLHF. Written as DNA, the CDR3 is TGTGCCACCTGGGTAGACCATAATTCACCCCTCCACTTT. The chain employs TRBV28 and TRBJ1-6; D uncertain. V was trimmed by 10 bases and J by 5 bases, leaving 12 bases between them. The CDR3 runs 13 residues. The germline CDR1 and CDR2 sequences are MDHEN and SYDVKM.